In this sample, the clone carrying this TCR beta chain turned up a few times. Its antigen is currently unknown. These data come from a study of blood T cells in healthy people across ages. Together with a sample-barcoded 5' primer, a J-beta primer mix was included in a second PCR lasting 7 to 11 cycles. A template-switch adaptor containing 12 random nucleotides labeled each cDNA molecule. TCRdb re-derived calls from the 5' RACE reads in MiXCR, one entry per CDR3 protein. Among more than 1.4 million distinct CDR3 sequences, approximately 38% were seen once, and the ten largest hold 7% to 9.5%. The CDR3 spans 15 residues. The germline gives CDR1 MGHRA, CDR2 YSYEKL. V was pared by 0 bases and J by 8 bases, with 13 bases between. Overall study results and limits: A roughly linear age-dependent decrease characterized TCR beta diversity per million T cells. It was held that the diversity estimates obtained from one million T cells were underestimates.

The chain has TRBV4-1 and TRBJ1-4; no firm D call. The TCR sequence derives from a woman aged 18 to 35 in good health. The sequenced sample consisted of blood. The DNA of the CDR3 is TGCGCCAGCAGCCAAGATAGGAGTTATAGCGAAAAACTGTTTTTT. This gives the protein CASSQDRSYSEKLFF.